The rows below give T cell receptor beta chains drawn from one sample of a study of CD8+ T cells in alopecia areata. Some clones are missing from TCRdb's copy, which holds only in-frame ones; the method was immunoSEQ multiplex PCR. The table has around 200,000 clones, around three fifths seen once. The material sequenced was CD8+ T cells sorted from blood, taken at week 24, from a patient treated with tofacitinib. These receptors came from a human donor with alopecia areata. The CDR3 runs from the conserved cysteine through the conserved F or W. D genes are given only for firm matches. Size is stated for part of the rows, as once, few or many counts, or as a class when the clone is expanded.

abundance	j_gene	d_gene	v_gene	CDR3nt	CDR3aa
-	TRBJ1-2	-	TRBV29-1	TGCAGCGTTGAAGTTGCTCGGACCTATGGCTACACCTTC	CSVEVARTYGYTF
-	TRBJ1-1	-	TRBV2	TGTGCCAGCAGTGAAGGACAGCTGAACACTGAAGCTTTCTTT	CASSEGQLNTEAFF
-	TRBJ1-1	-	TRBV11-2	TGTGCCAGCAGCCAAGTTGGCGAAGCTTTCTTT	CASSQVGEAFF
-	TRBJ1-6	-	TRBV23-1	TGCGCCAGCAGTCACCTCGGGCACCCCTCCTATAATTCACCCCTCCACTTT	CASSHLGHPSYNSPLHF
few	TRBJ2-4	-	TRBV27	TGTGCCAGCAGTTTAGGCATCCCTCTAGCCAAAAACATTCAGTACTTC	CASSLGIPLAKNIQYF
few	TRBJ2-3	-	TRBV7-9	TGTGCCAGCAGACCAGAGGGCACAGATACGCAGTATTTT	CASRPEGTDTQYF
few	TRBJ2-3	TRBD1	TRBV9	TGTGCCAGCAGCACCTACAGGGGGGATACGCAGTATTTT	CASSTYRGDTQYF
once	TRBJ2-3	-	TRBV7-2	TGTGCCAGCAGCGAAGACTTGGGCACAGATACGCAGTATTTT	CASSEDLGTDTQYF
few	TRBJ2-1	-	TRBV29-1	TGCAGCGTTGAAGACCGCAATGAGCAGTTCTTC	CSVEDRNEQFF
-	TRBJ2-7	-	TRBV7-9	TGTGCCAGCAGACTAGGTGGCTACGAGCAGTACTTC	CASRLGGYEQYF
-	TRBJ1-4	-	TRBV11-2	TGTGCCAGCAGCTTAGGGCAGCTGAATGAAAAACTGTTTTTT	CASSLGQLNEKLFF
few	TRBJ1-1	-	TRBV20-1	TGCAGTGCTGTCCTGAACACTGAAGCTTTCTTT	CSAVLNTEAFF
-	TRBJ1-2	TRBD1	TRBV29-1	TGCAGCGTTGACGGACAGGGAACCTATGGCTACACCTTC	CSVDGQGTYGYTF
once	TRBJ2-1	-	TRBV9	TGTGCCAGCAGCGTAGCTACGCTAGATGAGCAGTTCTTC	CASSVATLDEQFF
-	TRBJ1-6	-	TRBV5-6	TGTGCCAGCGGCTACGGTCACTCCTATAATTCACCCCTCCACTTT	CASGYGHSYNSPLHF
-	TRBJ2-1	TRBD1	TRBV10-3	TGTGCCATCACTAACCCGGACAGGTACAATGAGCAGTTCTTC	CAITNPDRYNEQFF
-	TRBJ2-7	-	TRBV7-9	TGTGCCAGCAGCCCGCTGACCCGGGACACCATCTACGAGCAGTACTTC	CASSPLTRDTIYEQYF
-	TRBJ2-7	-	TRBV27	TGTGCCAGCAGAGGTGTCTTAGGCTCCTACGAGCAGTACTTC	CASRGVLGSYEQYF
-	TRBJ1-1	-	TRBV7-9	TGTGCCAGCAGCCCCCTGGCGGGTGGTACTGAAGCTTTCTTT	CASSPLAGGTEAFF
-	TRBJ1-2	-	TRBV5-1	TGCGCCAGCAGCTTGAGACGAAACTATGGCTACACCTTC	CASSLRRNYGYTF
-	TRBJ2-1	-	TRBV10-2	TGCGCCAGCGGGGTTTCCCTAGCGACGAGCTCCTACAATGAGCAGTTCTTC	CASGVSLATSSYNEQFF
few	TRBJ2-3	-	TRBV13	TGTGCCAGCAGCCCGCAGTATTTT	CASSPQYF
few	TRBJ1-1	-	TRBV30	TGTGCCTGGAGTGTAGGGGCGGCGAACACTGAAGCTTTCTTT	CAWSVGAANTEAFF
-	TRBJ1-5	TRBD1	TRBV18	TGTGCCAGCTCACCACCGGCCACAGGGGTGGGCAATCAGCCCCAGCATTTT	CASSPPATGVGNQPQHF
-	TRBJ1-1	-	TRBV12-5	TGTGCTAGTGGTTTGGCCCGTAGGGGTGGCGCTGAAGCTTTCTTT	CASGLARRGGAEAFF
-	TRBJ2-1	TRBD1	TRBV6-5	TGTGCCAGCAGTTTAGGACAGGGTGGGCAGTTCTTC	CASSLGQGGQFF
-	TRBJ1-5	-	TRBV7-9	TGTGCCAGCAGCTTAGTTGCGGGGCAGCCCCAGCATTTT	CASSLVAGQPQHF
-	TRBJ2-5	-	TRBV4-2	TGTGCCAGCAGCCTCGAGGGGACGGAGACCCAGTACTTC	CASSLEGTETQYF
-	TRBJ1-1	-	TRBV29-1	TGCAGCGTTCCTGGGGCTTTCTTT	CSVPGAFF
-	TRBJ1-1	TRBD1	TRBV4-1	TGCGCCAGCAGCCAAGCACCGGGACAGGGTAACACTGAAGCTTTCTTT	CASSQAPGQGNTEAFF
few	TRBJ2-7	-	TRBV7-9	TGTGCCAGCAGCTTAGCGTCCAGTCAGGGTGCCTACGAGCAGTACTTC	CASSLASSQGAYEQYF
-	TRBJ1-4	-	TRBV30	TGTGCCTGGAGTCCCTCCGGGACGAACTATGAAAAACTGTTTTTT	CAWSPSGTNYEKLFF
few	TRBJ2-3	-	TRBV15	TGTGCCACCAGCAGAGCTAGCACAGATACGCAGTATTTT	CATSRASTDTQYF
-	TRBJ2-1	TRBD2	TRBV6-1	TGTGCCAGCACCACGGGACTAGCGGATTACAATGAGCAGTTCTTC	CASTTGLADYNEQFF
-	TRBJ1-5	-	TRBV7-9	TGTGCCAGCAGCCTCAGGGGCAATCAGCCCCAGCATTTT	CASSLRGNQPQHF
-	TRBJ2-5	-	TRBV29-1	TGCAGCGTTGCCGGGGAAAGGGGGGTTGAGACCCAGTACTTC	CSVAGERGVETQYF
-	TRBJ2-5	-	TRBV6-5	TGTGCCAGCAGTTATGGGGATAGCCCCCAAGAGACCCAGTACTTC	CASSYGDSPQETQYF
-	TRBJ1-5	-	TRBV30	TGTGCCTGGAGTACGGGATCGAATCAGCCCCAGCATTTT	CAWSTGSNQPQHF
-	TRBJ2-7	-	TRBV6-5	TGTGCCAGCTCGTCCGGACCTATCGAGCAGTACTTC	CASSSGPIEQYF
-	TRBJ2-3	-	TRBV27	TGTGCCAGCAGTTTTCTAAGCACAGATACGCAGTATTTT	CASSFLSTDTQYF
-	TRBJ1-5	-	TRBV30	TGTGCCTGGAGTGTCGGGACAAAGAATCAGCCCCAGCATTTT	CAWSVGTKNQPQHF
-	TRBJ2-1	-	TRBV9	TGTGCCAGCAGCGTCAACAATGAGCAGTTCTTC	CASSVNNEQFF
few	TRBJ2-2	TRBD1	TRBV29-1	TGCAGCGTCCACAGGGGCGGGGAGCTGTTTTTT	CSVHRGGELFF
few	TRBJ2-5	-	TRBV6-6	TGTGCCAGCAGTCTGGGCAGGGAGACCCAGTACTTC	CASSLGRETQYF
few	TRBJ2-3	-	TRBV23-1	TGCGCCAGCAGTCATGCCCTTCCAACAGTGGGGGCGCGACGGGCAGATACGCAGTATTTT	CASSHALPTVGARRADTQYF
-	TRBJ2-5	-	TRBV6-5	TGTGCCAGCAGTTACTCTGCGTGGGAGACCCAGTACTTC	CASSYSAWETQYF
few	TRBJ1-1	-	TRBV30	TGTGCCTGGACGGTAGGTGTTAACACTGAAGCTTTCTTT	CAWTVGVNTEAFF
many	TRBJ2-1	-	TRBV4-2	TGTGCCAGCAGCCAAGAGCAAGCGATCTACAATGAGCAGTTCTTC	CASSQEQAIYNEQFF
-	TRBJ2-7	-	TRBV4-2	TGTGCCAGCAGCCAAAGTTCCCCAGATACAGGGCCCCTCTGGGAGCAGTACTTC	CASSQSSPDTGPLWEQYF
-	TRBJ1-6	-	TRBV4-1	TGCGCCAGCAGCCAAGAGGAGGGGTCACCCCTCCACTTT	CASSQEEGSPLHF
-	TRBJ1-1	TRBD1	TRBV4-1	TGCGCCAGCAGCCCGCGACAGGGGGCCACTGAAGCTTTCTTT	CASSPRQGATEAFF
few	TRBJ2-7	-	TRBV29-1	TGCAGCGTTGGGGAAGCCGGGCTCTACGAGCAGTACTTC	CSVGEAGLYEQYF
-	TRBJ2-7	-	TRBV13	TGTGCCAGCAGCTCCCAAGGGTCCAACGAGCAGTACTTC	CASSSQGSNEQYF
few	TRBJ1-2	-	TRBV12-5	TGTGCTAGTGCGCCCGCGTCTAACTATGGCTACACCTTC	CASAPASNYGYTF
-	TRBJ1-6	-	TRBV6-1	TGTGCCAGCTCTTACATCTCCTATAATTCACCCCTCCACTTT	CASSYISYNSPLHF
-	TRBJ1-2	TRBD1	TRBV6-1	TGTGCCAGCAGTGAGTGGGGTGGGACAGGGGTCTATGGCTACACCTTC	CASSEWGGTGVYGYTF
-	TRBJ1-2	-	TRBV5-6	TGTGCCAGCAGCTTGGGGAATCTGGGGTTAAATGGCTACACCTTC	CASSLGNLGLNGYTF
-	TRBJ2-1	-	TRBV5-1	TGCGCCAGCAGCTTGCGGAGCCCCTACAATGAGCAGTTCTTC	CASSLRSPYNEQFF
-	TRBJ2-3	-	TRBV11-2	TGTGCCAGCAGCTCCTTAGCAGATACGCAGTATTTT	CASSSLADTQYF